A single sample gave rise to the 31 T cell receptor beta chains below, sequenced in a study of T-cell memory formation after mild COVID-19 (TCRdb year 2021). The library was prepared using 5' RACE. Sequenced using an Illumina NovaSeq 6000. The raw public data were reprocessed by TCRdb itself: fastp quality trimming at Q25, MiXCR clonotype calling, in-frame beta chains only. Every CDR3 protein is listed once, alongside the most common genes and DNA of its rows. This sample has hundreds of thousands of distinct CDR3 sequences in its table, and about a fifth of those were observed once. The ten largest clones add up to approximately 12% of the sample. Sequencing was carried out using PBMCs or a T cell subset sorted from them (not recorded which). Source of these receptors: an adult woman who had mild COVID-19 (a few samples of this study predate the infection). The sample titles of this study are shuffled in the database, so cell type and time point are left out; the donor was told from shared clones.

This clonotype appeared a few times. The V gene is TRBV18, the J gene TRBJ2-2; 7 bases map to TRBD1. J gave up 0 bases and V 0 bases, and 1 base lay outside the gene matches. Germline CDR1 is KGHSH and CDR2 is LQKENI. CDR3 size: 16 residues. CDR3 loop: CASSPPRGPNTGELFF. CDR3 DNA sequence: TGTGCCAGCTCACCACCGAGGGGGCCGAACACCGGGGAGCTGTTTTTT.

This clonotype was seen a few times. The V and J genes are TRBV10-3 and TRBJ2-3; no firm D call. CDR3 length: 13 residues. Germline CDR1 and CDR2: ENHRY and SYGVKD. Trimming shortened V by 8 bases and J by 2 bases, and 11 bases separated the two germline ends. The CDR3 DNA reads TGTGCCATCGGGTGGGTCCTCACAGATACGCAGTATTTT. This sequence encodes CAIGWVLTDTQYF.

This clonotype was counted at least ten times. The chain is built from TRBV7-2 and TRBJ2-7; unclear D gene. Per the germline V gene, CDR1 is SGHTA and CDR2 is FQGNSA. CDR3 size: 12 residues. V lost 5 bases and J 7 bases, leaving 12 bases between the germline ends. The CDR3 loop reads CASSLDSLEQYF. CDR3 in DNA: TGTGCCAGCAGCCTTGACTCTCTGGAGCAGTACTTC. The full variable domain, in which reference TRBV7-2 and TRBJ2-7 provide the parts outside the CDR3, is GAGVSQSPSNKVTEKGKDVELRCDPISGHTALYWYRQSLGQGLEFLIYFQGNSAPDKSGLPSDRFSAERTGGSVSTLTIQRTQQEDSAVYLCASSLDSLEQYFGPGTRLTVT.

The chain links TRBV11-2 to TRBJ2-7; possibly TRBD2 for D (6 bases). There are 14 residues in the CDR3. Looked up from germline, CDR1 is SGHAT and CDR2 is FQNNGV. With 4 bases removed from V and 6 bases from J, the gap between germline ends came to 16 bases. CDR3 bases: TGTGCCAGCAGCTCCATGCGGGGTTTTGGCGAGCAGTACTTC. As protein: CASSSMRGFGEQYF. Complete variable domain (other parts from reference TRBV11-2 and TRBJ2-7): EAGVAQSPRYKIIEKRQSVAFWCNPISGHATLYWYQQILGQGPKLLIQFQNNGVVDDSQLPKDRFSAERLKGVDSTLKIQPAKLEDSAVYLCASSSMRGFGEQYFGPGTRLTVT.

The CDR3 loop reads CASSHSGASQETQYF. In DNA, the CDR3 is TGCGCCAGCAGCCACTCGGGGGCCTCCCAAGAGACCCAGTACTTC. The chain is built from TRBV4-1 and TRBJ2-5; D assignment may be TRBD1 or TRBD2 (6 bases each). The germline V and J ends were trimmed by 3 bases and 1 base, with 12 bases remaining between them. Germline CDR1 MGHRA, CDR2 YSYEKL. This CDR3 contains 15 residues.

This clonotype was counted only a few times. The chain couples TRBV10-3 to TRBJ1-6; 9 nucleotides align to TRBD1. Germline V CDR1 and CDR2: ENHRY, SYGVKD. This CDR3 comprises 17 residues. V shed 0 bases and J 4 bases; nucleotides not matched to a gene: 4. CDR3 in DNA: TGTGCCATCAGTGAGTCGCAGGGGACAGGGTATAATTCACCCCTCCACTTT. Translating it yields CAISESQGTGYNSPLHF.

The chain combines TRBV6-2 or TRBV6-3 with TRBJ2-2; 12 positions match TRBD2. CDR1 and CDR2 from the germline V gene are MNHEY and SVGEGT. The CDR3 runs to 18 residues. Losses at the gene ends were 0 bases for V and 0 bases for J; bases not matched to a gene: 2. The CDR3 DNA reads as TGTGCCAGCAGTTACTCGACTAGCGGGGGAGCGAACACCGGGGAGCTGTTTTTT. Encoded protein: CASSYSTSGGANTGELFF.

This chain links TRBV15 with TRBJ2-5; TRBD1 or TRBD2 may be the D gene (5 bases each). The CDR3 spans 16 residues. V was trimmed by 3 bases and J by 1 base, leaving 15 bases between them. CDR1 and CDR2 from the germline V gene are LNHNV and YYDKDF (reference sequence). CDR3 nucleotides: TGTGCCACCAGCAGGGACACCGGGGTGGGCCAAGAGACCCAGTACTTC. It yields the protein CATSRDTGVGQETQYF.

This clonotype turned up a few times. The J gene is TRBJ2-1, the V gene TRBV20-1; tentative D call: TRBD2 (6 bases). From germline, CDR1 is DFQATT and CDR2 SNEGSKA (reference sequence). V was trimmed by 1 base and J by 0 bases, leaving 13 bases between them. The CDR3 length is 16 residues. The DNA for the CDR3 is TGCAGTGCTAGAGGGTTAGCGGAAAGCTCCTACAATGAGCAGTTCTTC. Translation: CSARGLAESSYNEQFF.

The chain employs TRBV15 and TRBJ2-7; no clear D. V gave up 0 bases and J gave up 6 bases, with 9 bases separating them. The CDR3 totals 13 residues. CDR1 and CDR2 (germline): LNHNV, YYDKDF (reference sequence). CDR3 loop: CATSRDEVFEQYF. The CDR3 nucleotides are TGTGCCACCAGCAGAGACGAGGTTTTCGAGCAGTACTTC.

The chain has TRBV12-5 and TRBJ1-1; 8 bases agree with TRBD1. In germline, CDR1 is LGHNT, CDR2 FRNRAP. The length of the CDR3 is 16 residues. The trim removed 3 bases at V and 6 bases at J, leaving 12 bases unmatched. In nucleotides, the CDR3 is TGTGCTAGTGGTTTCGCCCCGGACAGGGAAGACCCTGAAGCTTTCTTT. This sequence encodes CASGFAPDREDPEAFF.

V gene TRBV7-9 combines with J gene TRBJ1-2, with 9 positions matching TRBD1. V trimming: 5 bases; J trimming: 5 bases; junction bases outside the gene matches: 6. The V gene's germline CDR1 is SEHNR and CDR2 FQNEAQ (reference sequence). The CDR3 is made up of 14 amino acids. CDR3 sequence reads: CASSPRDREYGYTF. As DNA, the CDR3 is TGTGCCAGCAGCCCCCGGGACAGGGAGTATGGCTACACCTTC.

This clonotype was detected only a few times. V is TRBV20-1 and J is TRBJ1-6; no clear D gene. V lost 0 bases to trimming and J lost 7 bases, with 7 bases between them. Germline-derived CDR1 and CDR2 are DFQATT and SNEGSKA (reference sequence). The CDR3 extends over 13 amino acids. CDR3 sequence (DNA): TGCAGTGCTAGAGATTCAAGCAATTCACCCCTCCACTTT. Encoded protein: CSARDSSNSPLHF.

This clonotype was counted between two and nine times. Written as DNA, the CDR3 is TGTGCCAGCAGCGGACTAGGGGTCCACTACGAGCAGTACTTC. As protein: CASSGLGVHYEQYF. The chain joins TRBV6-4 to TRBJ2-7; 7 bases agree with TRBD2. This CDR3 spans 14 amino acids. The germline gives CDR1 MRHNA, CDR2 SNTAGT. V gave up 6 bases and J gave up 3 bases; unmatched junction bases: 8.

The chain couples TRBV5-1 to TRBJ2-2; D is possibly TRBD2 (5 bases). This CDR3 spans 14 amino acids. CDR1 and CDR2 from the germline V gene are SGHRS and YFSETQ. Trimming cost V 2 bases and J 5 bases, with 10 bases left between them. CDR3 in DNA: TGCGCCAGCAGCTTACCAGAGGGAACCGGGGAGCTGTTTTTT. It encodes CASSLPEGTGELFF. The variable domain in full, with the rest retrieved from reference TRBV5-1 and TRBJ2-2, is KAGVTQTPRYLIKTRGQQVTLSCSPISGHRSVSWYQQTPGQGLQFLFEYFSETQRNKGNFPGRFSGRQFSNSRSEMNVSTLELGDSALYLCASSLPEGTGELFFGEGSRLTVL.

The chain recombines TRBV2 with TRBJ2-3, with 14 bases that match TRBD2. Germline V gene data show CDR1 as SNHLY and CDR2 as FYNNEI. The junction had 2 bases not matched to a gene; V was cut back by 6 bases and J by 3 bases. The CDR3 runs 15 residues. The CDR3 region has the DNA TGTGCCAGCAGGAGGACTAGCGGGAGGACAGATACGCAGTATTTT. Its translation: CASRRTSGRTDTQYF.

The V call is TRBV12-1, the J call TRBJ2-1; TRBD2 reflects the table's D call only, with no check against the DNA. TRBV12-1 is a pseudogene. The CDR3 is made up of 15 amino acids. The DNA for the CDR3 is TGTGCCAGCAGCCCGATAGCGGGACCCCGCAATGAGCAGTTCTTC. This translates into CASSPIAGPRNEQFF.

The V call is TRBV19, the J call TRBJ1-4; D is unclear. The CDR3 loop spans 12 amino acids. Germline CDR1 reads LNHDA; CDR2 reads SQIVND (reference sequence). V lost 3 bases, J lost 10 bases, and 9 bases lay in between. The CDR3 region is CASSMSVRKLFF. CDR3 DNA: TGTGCCAGTAGTATGTCAGTCCGAAAACTGTTTTTT.

Only a few counts were recorded for this clonotype. This sequence joins TRBV7-9 and TRBJ2-2, with unresolved D. Trimming left V 1 base short and J 6 bases short, with 9 bases between. The CDR3 has 14 amino acids. Germline V CDR1 and CDR2: SEHNR, FQNEAQ (reference sequence). The CDR3: CASSLGLEAGELFF. The DNA of the CDR3 is TGTGCCAGCAGCTTAGGATTAGAGGCCGGGGAGCTGTTTTTT.

This clonotype came up a few times. This chain links TRBV12-3 or TRBV12-4 with TRBJ2-1; 11 bases agree with TRBD1. This CDR3 has 16 amino acids. J lost 3 bases, V lost 6 bases, and 7 bases had no gene match. The CDR3 loop reads CASSEWGQGGYNEQFF. CDR3 nucleotides: TGTGCCAGCAGCGAGTGGGGACAGGGGGGCTACAATGAGCAGTTCTTC.

This clonotype was observed a handful of times. The V gene is TRBV24-1, the J gene TRBJ2-5; no clear D. The CDR3 is made up of 12 amino acids. The V end lost 8 bases, the J end lost 2 bases, and 8 bases lay between the germline ends. Germline CDR1 is KGHDR and CDR2 is SFDVKD. The CDR3 region is CATTRQQETQYF. CDR3 coding DNA: TGTGCCACCACCCGACAACAAGAGACCCAGTACTTC.

The chain links TRBV5-5 to TRBJ1-4, with D perhaps matching TRBD1 (5 bases). Trimming took off 4 bases at V and 8 bases at J, with 15 bases between the two ends. Per the germline V gene, CDR1 is SGHKS and CDR2 is YYEKEE (reference sequence). This CDR3 is built from 14 residues. CDR3 sequence reads: CASSTGPQGEKLFF. In DNA, the CDR3 is TGTGCCAGCAGCACGGGACCCCAAGGAGAAAAACTGTTTTTT.

V and J are TRBV2 and TRBJ1-2; no definite D call. Germline V gene lookup returns CDR1 SNHLY and CDR2 FYNNEI. This CDR3 region has 16 residues. With 0 bases removed from V and 5 bases from J, the gap between germline ends came to 16 bases. The CDR3 DNA is TGTGCCAGCAGTGAAGCAGCAGCTAGGAAAGGGTATGGCTACACCTTC. As protein: CASSEAAARKGYGYTF.

V usage is TRBV10-3 and J usage is TRBJ2-1, with TRBD2 identical over 15 bases. Germline V gene lookup returns CDR1 ENHRY and CDR2 SYGVKD. This CDR3 comprises 19 residues. V trimming: 3 bases; J trimming: 3 bases; junction bases outside the gene matches: 9. The CDR3 protein is CAISDTGLAGGPVYNEQFF. The CDR3 DNA follows: TGTGCCATCAGTGACACAGGACTAGCGGGAGGGCCCGTCTACAATGAGCAGTTCTTC.

V and J are TRBV30 and TRBJ1-2, with D hard to call. Trimming removed 2 bases at V and 2 bases at J, with 6 bases between. The CDR3 has 12 residues. Germline V lookup: CDR1 GTSNPN, CDR2 SVGIG (reference sequence). CDR3 amino acids: CAWSKGNYGYTF. The CDR3 DNA is TGTGCCTGGAGTAAAGGAAACTATGGCTACACCTTC.

This clonotype was picked up a small number of times. The V and J genes are TRBV3-1 and TRBJ1-1; the D is unclear. With 0 bases removed from V and 4 bases from J, the gap between germline ends came to 12 bases. The CDR3 has 15 amino acids. Germline CDR1 and CDR2: LGHDT and YNNKEL (reference sequence). The CDR3 sequence is CASSQDPLPTTEAFF. CDR3 DNA sequence: TGTGCCAGCAGCCAAGACCCACTTCCGACCACTGAAGCTTTCTTT.

This clonotype was seen a handful of times. The rearrangement links TRBV11-2 to TRBJ2-7; D remains ambiguous. The CDR3 sequence is 13 residues long. Trimming shortened V by 5 bases and J by 2 bases, and 10 bases separated the two germline ends. The germline CDR1 and CDR2 sequences are SGHAT and FQNNGV. The CDR3 bases are TGTGCCAGCAGCAATTCTATCGCCTACGAGCAGTACTTC. Translating it yields CASSNSIAYEQYF.

This clonotype came up a few times. The chain employs TRBV30 and TRBJ2-1, with 7 nucleotides matching TRBD2. J lost 9 bases, V lost 5 bases, and 13 bases had no gene match. CDR3 length equals 14 residues. The germline V gene encodes CDR1 GTSNPN and CDR2 SVGIG (reference sequence). CDR3 sequence: CAWVTRGLSGEQFF. CDR3 sequence (DNA): TGTGCCTGGGTCACCCGGGGACTAAGCGGTGAGCAGTTCTTC.

The genes are TRBV5-5 and TRBJ2-1, with 10 positions matching TRBD1. The germline gives CDR1 SGHKS, CDR2 YYEKEE (reference sequence). J gave up 7 bases and V 4 bases, and 8 bases lay outside the gene matches. This CDR3 contains 15 residues. The CDR3 nucleotides are TGTGCCAGCAGCCCCCATGAGGGACAGGGGAATGAGCAGTTCTTC. It encodes CASSPHEGQGNEQFF.

This clonotype was observed at least ten times. The chain is built from TRBV25-1 and TRBJ2-1; 9 bases agree with TRBD2. CDR1 and CDR2 from the germline V gene are MGHDK and SYGVNS. The CDR3 extends over 13 amino acids. V was pared by 9 bases and J by 0 bases, with 0 bases of the junction left unmatched. CDR3 DNA: TGTGCCAGTAGCGGGGGCTCCTACAATGAGCAGTTCTTC. Translation: CASSGGSYNEQFF.

This clonotype has only a few counts. The genes are TRBV12-3 or TRBV12-4 and TRBJ2-1; 9 bases line up with TRBD2. The trim removed 6 bases at V and 9 bases at J, leaving 12 bases unmatched. The CDR3 spans 15 residues. The DNA for the CDR3 is TGTGCCAGCAGGATGATAGCGGGGGCCTCGGCTGAGCAGTTCTTC. This codes for CASRMIAGASAEQFF.